The TCR beta chain under discussion was sequenced for a study of cytomegalovirus exposure and HLA in healthy donors. Germline V gene lookup returns CDR1 SGHDN and CDR2 FVKESK. The CDR3 runs to 15 residues. Trimming took 1 base from V and 6 from J, leaving 12 bases between them. It was with 60 Vbeta and 13 Jbeta primers that the PCR ran. Generated by immunoSEQ multiplex PCR, the TCRdb table keeps only in-frame clones and is missing some. The data show roughly 170,000 clones, approximately 78% seen once. This TCR derives from a woman between 45 and 60 years old in good health and CMV-seropositive. The sequencing input was PBMCs. This chain connects TRBV14 to TRBJ2-2; D is perhaps TRBD1 (6 bases). This CDR3 reads CASSQVRGKAGELFF. DNA of the CDR3: TGTGCCAGCAGCCAAGTAAGGGGGAAGGCCGGGGAGCTGTTTTTT. Complete variable domain (other parts from reference TRBV14 and TRBJ2-2): EAGVTQFPSHSVIEKGQTVTLRCDPISGHDNLYWYRRVMGKEIKFLLHFVKESKQDESGMPNNRFLAERTGGTYSTLKVQPAELEDSGVYFCASSQVRGKAGELFFGEGSRLTVL.